The next 21 T cell receptor beta chains were all read from a single sample in a study of identical twins. MiXCR, applied by TCRdb to the 5' RACE reads, yields one record per CDR3 protein. Of approximately 500,000 distinct CDR3 sequences in the sample, 20% to 25% were seen once. The data were also submitted as part of a second study, on T cells expressing NK-cell markers.

Material for sequencing was CD4+ T cells sorted from blood. The receptors come from a woman younger than 30 in good health.

This clonotype was seen just once. This CDR3 is CASSQPPGEQYF. In DNA, the CDR3 is TGTGCCAGCAGCCAGCCGCCGGGGGAGCAGTACTTC. V gene TRBV3-1 combines with J gene TRBJ2-7, with a weak D call TRBD2 (5 bases). The CDR3 spans 12 residues. The V gene's germline CDR1 is LGHDT and CDR2 YNNKEL (reference sequence). Trimming took off 3 bases at V and 7 bases at J, with 10 bases between the two ends.

This clonotype showed up just a few times. The V and J genes are TRBV20-1 and TRBJ2-5; D unresolved. The CDR3 spans 14 residues. CDR1 is DFQATT, CDR2 SNEGSKA, per germline (reference sequence). Trimming pared 0 bases from V and 2 bases from J, leaving 10 bases between. CDR3 sequence: CSARDRLGQETQYF. The CDR3 DNA reads TGCAGTGCTAGAGACCGGCTCGGGCAAGAGACCCAGTACTTC.

The chain carries TRBV20-1 and TRBJ1-1; no clear D gene. This CDR3 comprises 12 residues. Germline loops: CDR1 DFQATT, CDR2 SNEGSKA (reference sequence). The germline V and J ends were trimmed by 3 bases and 7 bases, with 12 bases remaining between them. CDR3 DNA: TGCAGTGCTAGTCGGGAAGTTATTGAAGCTTTCTTT. Translation: CSASREVIEAFF.

The chain carries TRBV7-8 and TRBJ2-7, with D maybe TRBD2 (5 bases). Germline assignment: CDR1 SGHVS and CDR2 FQNEAQ. CDR3 length: 15 residues. Between the trimmed V and J ends, which lost 1 base and 3 bases, there was a span of 13 bases. Written as DNA, the CDR3 is TGTGCCAGCAGCTTAGTTGAAGGCGAGGGCTACGAGCAGTACTTC. Its protein is CASSLVEGEGYEQYF. Filled out from reference TRBV7-8 and TRBJ2-7, the complete variable domain reads GAGVSQSPRYKVAKRGQDVALRCDPISGHVSLFWYQQALGQGPEFLTYFQNEAQLDKSGLPSDRFFAERPEGSVSTLKIQRTQQEDSAVYLCASSLVEGEGYEQYFGPGTRLTVT.

The rearrangement joins TRBV7-2 to TRBJ2-3; possibly TRBD2 for D (5 bases). V was shortened by 1 base and J by 4 bases, with 12 bases between the two germline ends. The CDR3 has 15 residues. The germline V gene encodes CDR1 SGHTA and CDR2 FQGNSA. CDR3: CASSLVGFGADTQYF. CDR3 DNA sequence: TGTGCCAGCAGCTTAGTCGGGTTCGGGGCAGATACGCAGTATTTT.

There are many counts of this clonotype. The genes are TRBV5-5 and TRBJ2-1; D is uncertain. Trimming left V 2 bases short and J 9 bases short, with 24 bases between. The CDR3 loop spans 17 amino acids. The germline V gene encodes CDR1 SGHKS and CDR2 YYEKEE (reference sequence). The CDR3 DNA follows: TGTGCCAGCAGCTTAGGTTTCAGCCCGGGTATCGTACTTGAGCAGTTCTTC. Translated, it gives CASSLGFSPGIVLEQFF.

The chain recombines TRBV20-1 with TRBJ2-1; D is unclear. The length of the CDR3 is 13 residues. The germline CDR1 and CDR2 sequences are DFQATT and SNEGSKA (reference sequence). Trimming stripped 7 bases from V and 3 bases from J, with 13 bases between. DNA of the CDR3: TGCAGTGGAAGAGAATCCCTCTACAATGAGCAGTTCTTC. Its protein product is CSGRESLYNEQFF.

The rearrangement links TRBV12-3 or TRBV12-4 to TRBJ2-2; D is tentatively TRBD1 or TRBD2 (5 bases each). V was pared by 2 bases and J by 4 bases, with 14 bases between. This CDR3 is built from 16 residues. The CDR3 DNA reads as TGTGCCAGCAGTTTATTCGGGGCCGTCCCCACCGGGGAGCTGTTTTTT. Its protein is CASSLFGAVPTGELFF.

This clonotype has a handful of counts. The V gene is TRBV12-3 or TRBV12-4, the J gene TRBJ2-4; 8 nucleotides align to TRBD1. The length of the CDR3 is 13 residues. Unmatched junction bases numbered 4, after V lost 7 bases and J lost 5 bases. CDR3 nucleotides: TGTGCCAGCACCTACAGGGGGGAAAACATTCAGTACTTC. Its protein product is CASTYRGENIQYF.

Ten or more counts support this clonotype. The genes are TRBV20-1 and TRBJ1-3; possibly TRBD1 for D (5 bases). With 6 bases removed from V and 0 bases from J, the gap between germline ends came to 6 bases. CDR3 length: 12 residues. The germline CDR1 and CDR2 sequences are DFQATT and SNEGSKA (reference sequence). The chain's CDR3 is CSAGTSGNTIYF. CDR3 nucleotide sequence: TGCAGTGCGGGGACCTCTGGAAACACCATATATTTT.

The V gene is TRBV6-2 or TRBV6-3, the J gene TRBJ2-3, with D unresolved. V was trimmed by 2 bases and J by 1 base, leaving 10 bases between them. Germline assignment: CDR1 MNHEY and CDR2 SVGEGT. The length of the CDR3 is 15 residues. The CDR3 is CASSYVSRGTDTQYF. CDR3 nucleotide sequence: TGTGCCAGCAGTTACGTCTCTCGGGGCACAGATACGCAGTATTTT.

This clonotype turned up a few times. J is TRBJ2-7 and V is TRBV6-5, with 11 bases that match TRBD2. Germline lookup yields CDR1 MNHEY and CDR2 SVGAGI. V dropped 2 bases and J dropped 0; count of bases not matched to a gene: 3. The CDR3 sequence is 16 residues long. The CDR3 coding sequence is TGTGCCAGCAGTTACCTAGCGGGGGGTAGCTCCTACGAGCAGTACTTC. It is translated as CASSYLAGGSSYEQYF.

Only a few counts were recorded for this clonotype. The V and J genes are TRBV3-1 and TRBJ1-6; D is unclear. Germline-derived CDR1 and CDR2 are LGHDT and YNNKEL (reference sequence). The ends were cut back, 2 bases at V and 10 bases at J, with 9 bases in the middle. The CDR3 loop spans 13 amino acids. The CDR3: CASSQSESSPLHF. The CDR3 nucleotides read TGTGCCAGCAGCCAATCGGAGAGCTCACCCCTCCACTTT.

This clonotype has more than one count but fewer than ten. This chain links TRBV2 with TRBJ1-1, with D possibly matching TRBD1 (5 bases). V lost 7 bases, J lost 1 base, and 19 bases lay in between. The CDR3 spans 16 residues. CDR1 and CDR2 (germline): SNHLY, FYNNEI. CDR3 protein: CASNSQGARTNTEAFF. The CDR3 DNA is TGTGCCAGCAATAGCCAGGGAGCAAGAACGAACACTGAAGCTTTCTTT. The variable domain in full, with the rest retrieved from reference TRBV2 and TRBJ1-1, is EPEVTQTPSHQVTQMGQEVILRCVPISNHLYFYWYRQILGQKVEFLVSFYNNEISEKSEIFDDQFSVERPDGSNFTLKIRSTKLEDSAMYFCASNSQGARTNTEAFFGQGTRLTVV.

The V call is TRBV4-2, the J call TRBJ2-3; the D is unclear. The V end was cut by 1 base, the J end by 0 bases, with 11 bases between. The germline gives CDR1 LGHNA, CDR2 YNFKEQ. The CDR3 spans 16 residues. CDR3 sequence: CASSQGGTGSTDTQYF. The CDR3 nucleotides are TGTGCCAGCAGCCAAGGGGGTACTGGTAGCACAGATACGCAGTATTTT.

The V and J genes are TRBV29-1 and TRBJ2-1, with 9 bases that match TRBD2. CDR1 and CDR2 from the germline V gene are SQVTM and ANQGSEA. With 7 bases clipped from V and 8 bases from J, the junction kept 6 bases outside the gene matches. The CDR3 has 12 amino acids. CDR3 loop: CSGTRGGDEQFF. Written as DNA, the CDR3 is TGCAGCGGTACGCGGGGGGGCGATGAGCAGTTCTTC.

This sequence joins TRBV9 and TRBJ2-3; D is perhaps TRBD1 (5 bases). V was shortened by 2 bases and J by 6 bases, with 16 bases between the two germline ends. Per germline, CDR1 SGDLS and CDR2 YYNGEE. CDR3 length equals 15 residues. CDR3 region: CASSVQGRGQDTQYF. For the CDR3, the DNA is TGTGCCAGCAGCGTTCAGGGAAGGGGTCAGGATACGCAGTATTTT.

This clonotype was picked up one time. The chain links TRBV24-1 to TRBJ2-5; 9 bases line up with TRBD1. The V gene's germline CDR1 is KGHDR and CDR2 SFDVKD. The junction had 1 base not matched to a gene; V was cut back by 7 bases and J by 5 bases. This CDR3 is built from 12 residues. The DNA for the CDR3 is TGTGCCACCAGGGGACAGGGTGAGACCCAGTACTTC. Its protein is CATRGQGETQYF.

The CDR3 protein is CSARGQTSGRLYEQYF. In DNA form, the CDR3 reads TGCAGTGCTAGAGGGCAGACTAGCGGGCGCCTCTACGAGCAGTACTTC. The chain joins TRBV20-1 to TRBJ2-7; 10 bases are shared with TRBD2. Losses at the gene ends were 1 base for V and 3 bases for J; bases not matched to a gene: 9. This CDR3 comprises 16 residues. Germline values: CDR1 DFQATT, CDR2 SNEGSKA (reference sequence).

This rearrangement joins TRBV5-8 to TRBJ2-5, with D uncertain. CDR1 is SGHTS, CDR2 YDEGEE, per germline. Trimming shortened V by 3 bases and J by 5 bases, and 11 bases separated the two germline ends. This CDR3 contains 13 residues. The CDR3 reads CASSSPGSETQYF. The CDR3 DNA sequence: TGTGCCAGCAGCTCTCCAGGATCGGAGACCCAGTACTTC.

The gene calls are TRBV20-1 and TRBJ2-5; D gene ambiguous. The germline V gene encodes CDR1 DFQATT and CDR2 SNEGSKA (reference sequence). This CDR3 spans 12 amino acids. V dropped 3 bases and J dropped 5 bases, with 10 bases sitting between them. CDR3: CSASKGWETQYF. CDR3 DNA sequence: TGCAGTGCTAGCAAGGGATGGGAGACCCAGTACTTC.